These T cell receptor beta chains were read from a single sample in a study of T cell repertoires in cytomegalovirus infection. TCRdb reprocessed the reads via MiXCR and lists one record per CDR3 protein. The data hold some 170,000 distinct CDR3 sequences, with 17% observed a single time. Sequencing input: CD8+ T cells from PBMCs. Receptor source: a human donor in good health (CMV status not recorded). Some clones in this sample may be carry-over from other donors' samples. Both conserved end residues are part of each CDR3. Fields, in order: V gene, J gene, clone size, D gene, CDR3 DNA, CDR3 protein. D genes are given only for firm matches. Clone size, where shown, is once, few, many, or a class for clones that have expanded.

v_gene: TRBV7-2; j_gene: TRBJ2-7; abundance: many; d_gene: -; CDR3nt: TGTGCCAGCAGCTTAGGGTTAGCATATGAGCAGTACTTC; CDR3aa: CASSLGLAYEQYF
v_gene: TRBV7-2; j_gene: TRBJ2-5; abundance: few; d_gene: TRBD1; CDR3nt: TGTGCCAGCAGCTTAGGCAGGGCAGGGGGCGCGAGGACCCAGTACTTC; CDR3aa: CASSLGRAGGARTQYF
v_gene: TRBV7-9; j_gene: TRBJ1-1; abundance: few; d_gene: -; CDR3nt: TGTGCCAGCAGTTCTCCGGGAGCACGTGAAGCTTTCTTT; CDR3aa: CASSSPGAREAFF
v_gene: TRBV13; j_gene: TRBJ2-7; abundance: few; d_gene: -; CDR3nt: TGTGCCAGCAGCCTAGACGGAGGCTACGAGCAGTACTTC; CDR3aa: CASSLDGGYEQYF
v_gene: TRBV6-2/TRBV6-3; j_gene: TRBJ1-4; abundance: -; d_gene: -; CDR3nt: TGTGCCAGCAGTCGTCGGTTTGAAAAACTGTTTTTT; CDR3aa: CASSRRFEKLFF
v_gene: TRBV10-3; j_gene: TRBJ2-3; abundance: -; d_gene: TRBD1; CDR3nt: TGTGCCATCAGGCAACCCACACTCGGAGAGGGGGCCTGGACAGATACGCAGTATTTT; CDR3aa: CAIRQPTLGEGAWTDTQYF
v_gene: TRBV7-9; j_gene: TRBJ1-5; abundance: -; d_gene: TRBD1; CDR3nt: TGTGCCAGCAGCCAGACAGGGGAAAATCAGCCCCAGCATTTT; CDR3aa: CASSQTGENQPQHF
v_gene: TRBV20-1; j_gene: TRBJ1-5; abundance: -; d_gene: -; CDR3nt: TGCAGTGCTAGAGACAGCTATCAGCCCCAGCATTTT; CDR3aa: CSARDSYQPQHF
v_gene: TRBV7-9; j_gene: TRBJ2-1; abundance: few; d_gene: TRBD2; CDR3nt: TGTGCCAGCAGCTTGTCTCGACTAGCCCTCAATGAGCAGTTCTTC; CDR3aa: CASSLSRLALNEQFF
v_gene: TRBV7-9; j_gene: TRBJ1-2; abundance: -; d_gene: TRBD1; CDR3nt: TGTGCCAGCAGCCCTATCCGACAGGGGGAAGGCTACACCTTC; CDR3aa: CASSPIRQGEGYTF
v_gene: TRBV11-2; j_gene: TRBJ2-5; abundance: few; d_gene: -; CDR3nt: TGTGCCAGCAGCTTAGTCTTCGGGACCCAAGAGACCCAGTACTTC; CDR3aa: CASSLVFGTQETQYF
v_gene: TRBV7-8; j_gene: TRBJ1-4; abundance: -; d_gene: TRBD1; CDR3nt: TGTGCCAGCAGCTTAGCAGGGGGCGCCCCTAATGAAAAACTGTTTTTT; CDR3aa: CASSLAGGAPNEKLFF
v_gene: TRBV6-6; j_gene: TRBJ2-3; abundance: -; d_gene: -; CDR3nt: TGTGCCAGCAGTTACTGGGGGGTGGGTACAGATACGCAGTATTTT; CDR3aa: CASSYWGVGTDTQYF
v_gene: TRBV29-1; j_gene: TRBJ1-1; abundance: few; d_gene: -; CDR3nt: TGCAGCGCCCAGGGGCAAGGGGAGGAAGCTTTCTTT; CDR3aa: CSAQGQGEEAFF
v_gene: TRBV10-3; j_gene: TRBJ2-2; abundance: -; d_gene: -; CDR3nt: TGTGCCATCAGCCGGGACTCCGCCACCGGGGAGCTGTTTTTT; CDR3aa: CAISRDSATGELFF
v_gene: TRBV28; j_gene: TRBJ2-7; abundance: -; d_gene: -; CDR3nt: TGTGCCAGCAGTTTACCGTCGATATACGAGCAGTACTTC; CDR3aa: CASSLPSIYEQYF
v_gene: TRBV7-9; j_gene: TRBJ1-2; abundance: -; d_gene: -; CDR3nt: TGTGCCAGCAGCTTAAGGGCGGACTATGGCTACACCTTC; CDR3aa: CASSLRADYGYTF
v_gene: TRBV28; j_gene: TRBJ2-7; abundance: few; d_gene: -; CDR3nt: TGTGCCAGCAGTCCGGAGGGCGAGCAGTACTTC; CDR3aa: CASSPEGEQYF
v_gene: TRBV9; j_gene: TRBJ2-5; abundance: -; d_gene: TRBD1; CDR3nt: TGTGCCAGCAGCGCCGGGACAGGGGTACCAATACAAGAGACCCAGTACTTC; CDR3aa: CASSAGTGVPIQETQYF
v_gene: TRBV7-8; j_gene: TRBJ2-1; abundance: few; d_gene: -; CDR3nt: TGTGCCAGCAGATTCAGAGACAATGAGCAGTTCTTC; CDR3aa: CASRFRDNEQFF
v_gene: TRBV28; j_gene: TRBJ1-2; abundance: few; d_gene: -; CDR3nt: TGTGCCAGCAGCTGGCTGGATGAAGATGGCTACACCTTC; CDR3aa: CASSWLDEDGYTF
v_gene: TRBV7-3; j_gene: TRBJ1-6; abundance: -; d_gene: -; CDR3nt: TGTGCCAGCAGCAGCGACGGGGGCCGTAGTTCACCCCTCCACTTT; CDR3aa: CASSSDGGRSSPLHF
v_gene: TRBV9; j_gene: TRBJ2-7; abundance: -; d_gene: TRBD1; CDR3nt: TGTGCCAGCAGCGTAGCCGGGACAGGGACCTACGAGCAGTACTTC; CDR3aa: CASSVAGTGTYEQYF